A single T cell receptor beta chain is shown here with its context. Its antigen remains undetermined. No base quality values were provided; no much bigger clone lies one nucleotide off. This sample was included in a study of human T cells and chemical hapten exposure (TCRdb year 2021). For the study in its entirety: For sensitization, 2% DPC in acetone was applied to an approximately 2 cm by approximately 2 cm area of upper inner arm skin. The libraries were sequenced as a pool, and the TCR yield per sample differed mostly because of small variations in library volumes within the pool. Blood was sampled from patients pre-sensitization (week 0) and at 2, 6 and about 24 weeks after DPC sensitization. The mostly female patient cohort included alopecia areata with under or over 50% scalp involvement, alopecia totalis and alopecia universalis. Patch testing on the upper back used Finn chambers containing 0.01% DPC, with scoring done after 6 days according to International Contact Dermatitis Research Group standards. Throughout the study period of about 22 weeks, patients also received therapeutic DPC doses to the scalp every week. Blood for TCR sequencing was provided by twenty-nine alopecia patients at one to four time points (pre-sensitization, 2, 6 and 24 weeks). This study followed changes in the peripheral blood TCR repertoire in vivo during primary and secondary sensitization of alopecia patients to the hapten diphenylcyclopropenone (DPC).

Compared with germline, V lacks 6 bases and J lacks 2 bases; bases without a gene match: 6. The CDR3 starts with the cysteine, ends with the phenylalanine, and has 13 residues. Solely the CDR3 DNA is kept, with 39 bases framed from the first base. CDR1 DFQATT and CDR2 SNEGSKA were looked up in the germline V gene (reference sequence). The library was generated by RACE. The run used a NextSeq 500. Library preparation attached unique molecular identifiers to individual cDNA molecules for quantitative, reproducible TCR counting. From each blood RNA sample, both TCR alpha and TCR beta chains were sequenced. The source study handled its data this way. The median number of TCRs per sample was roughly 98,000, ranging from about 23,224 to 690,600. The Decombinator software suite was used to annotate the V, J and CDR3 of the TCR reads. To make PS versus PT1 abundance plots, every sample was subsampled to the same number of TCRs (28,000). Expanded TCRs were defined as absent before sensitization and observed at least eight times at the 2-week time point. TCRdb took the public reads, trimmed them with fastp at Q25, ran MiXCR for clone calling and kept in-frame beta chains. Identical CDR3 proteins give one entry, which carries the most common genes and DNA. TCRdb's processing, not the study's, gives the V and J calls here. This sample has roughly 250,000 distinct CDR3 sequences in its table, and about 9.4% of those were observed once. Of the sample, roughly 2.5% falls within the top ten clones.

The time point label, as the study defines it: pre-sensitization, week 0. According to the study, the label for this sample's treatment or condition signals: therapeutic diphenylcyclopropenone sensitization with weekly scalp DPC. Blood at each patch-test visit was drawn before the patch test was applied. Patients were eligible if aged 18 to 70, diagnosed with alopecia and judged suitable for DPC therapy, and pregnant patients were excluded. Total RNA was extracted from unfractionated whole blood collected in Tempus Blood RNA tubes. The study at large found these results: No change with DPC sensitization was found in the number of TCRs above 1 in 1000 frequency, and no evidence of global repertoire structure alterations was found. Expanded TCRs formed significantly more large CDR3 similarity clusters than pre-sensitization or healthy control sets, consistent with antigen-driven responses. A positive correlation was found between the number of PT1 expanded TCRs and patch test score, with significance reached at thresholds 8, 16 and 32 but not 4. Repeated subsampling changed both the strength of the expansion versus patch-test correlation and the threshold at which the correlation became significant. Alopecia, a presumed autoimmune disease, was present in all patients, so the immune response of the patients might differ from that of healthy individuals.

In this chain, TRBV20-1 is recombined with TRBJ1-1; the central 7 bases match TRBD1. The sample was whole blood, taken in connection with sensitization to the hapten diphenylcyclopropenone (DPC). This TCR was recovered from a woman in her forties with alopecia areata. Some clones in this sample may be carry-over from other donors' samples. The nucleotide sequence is TGCAGTGCCGCGGGACAGTATAACACTGAAGCTTTCTTT. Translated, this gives CSAAGQYNTEAFF.